The clone carrying this TCR beta chain was observed at least ten times. Its antigen is unidentified. RNA transcripts were the template for amplifying TCR beta CDR3 regions. Using the HTBI primer set, a first-round RT-PCR was run on the TCR CDR3. TCRdb re-called the multiplex PCR reads with MiXCR, one entry per CDR3 protein. The table has approximately 380,000 distinct CDR3 sequences, 11% to 15% seen once. The data derive from a study of T cells in Graves' hyperthyroidism and ophthalmopathy. Whole-study results and caveats: In the blood, most expanded thyroid clonotypes above 0.001 appeared as well.

The receptor comes from a middle-aged man with Graves' ophthalmopathy. Material: blood.

The CDR3 DNA sequence: TGTGCCAGCAGCTCCCTACTAGCGGGAGCTCATGAGCAGTTCTTC. It codes for CASSSLLAGAHEQFF. The gene calls are TRBV11-2 and TRBJ2-1; 11 nucleotides match TRBD2. The germline V gene has CDR1 SGHAT and CDR2 FQNNGV. The CDR3 extends over 15 amino acids. V was clipped by 4 bases and J by 8 bases; unmatched bases: 7.